These T cell receptor beta chains were read from a single sample in a study of Ad26.COV2.S vaccination and SARS-CoV-2 variants. Libraries were prepared by immunoSEQ multiplex PCR; TCRdb keeps only in-frame clonotypes and omits some of them. The sample holds about 350,000 clones; about 89% are singletons and the top ten take about 5%. The sample here was peripheral blood, taken in a trial of Ad26.COV2.S vaccine versus placebo. The source is a person between 18 and 59 years old who received the Ad26.COV2.S COVID-19 vaccine or a placebo. Both conserved end residues are part of each CDR3. D genes are given only for firm matches. Clone size is shown for a subset of rows, as once, few, many or a class of expanded clone.

CDR3aa	CDR3nt	j_gene	v_gene	d_gene	len	abundance
CASSYSIAGGNNEQFF	TGTGCCAGCAGTTACTCTATAGCGGGGGGGAACAATGAGCAGTTCTTC	TRBJ2-1	TRBV6-5	TRBD2	16	-
CAWSGLGAENEKLFF	TGTGCCTGGAGTGGCCTCGGGGCCGAAAATGAAAAACTGTTTTTT	TRBJ1-4	TRBV30	-	15	once
CASSLVQGVYNEQFF	TGCGCCAGCAGCTTGGTACAGGGGGTCTACAATGAGCAGTTCTTC	TRBJ2-1	TRBV5-1	TRBD1	15	once
CASSQDSRLDTDTQYF	TGTGCCAGCAGCCAAGATTCCCGACTAGACACAGATACGCAGTATTTT	TRBJ2-3	TRBV14	-	16	-
CASSPPSSEETQYF	TGTGCCAGCTCACCACCTTCCTCAGAAGAGACCCAGTACTTC	TRBJ2-5	TRBV18	-	14	-
CASSYDRAGGPTGELFF	TGTGCCAGCAGTTACGATAGGGCAGGGGGCCCCACCGGGGAGCTGTTTTTT	TRBJ2-2	TRBV6-2/TRBV6-3	TRBD1	17	-
CASSFGQGKGNVLTF	TGTGCCAGCAGCTTCGGGCAGGGGAAGGGCAACGTCCTGACTTTC	TRBJ2-6	TRBV7-2	-	15	-
CASSSSGLAGVVPYNEQFF	TGTGCCAGCAGCTCGAGCGGACTAGCGGGAGTTGTCCCCTACAATGAGCAGTTCTTC	TRBJ2-1	TRBV13	TRBD2	19	-
CASRPPGQGVEKLFF	TGTGCCAGCAGGCCTCCGGGACAGGGGGTTGAAAAACTGTTTTTT	TRBJ1-4	TRBV28	TRBD1	15	once
CASSLGQAEETQYF	TGTGCCAGCAGCCTGGGACAGGCAGAAGAGACCCAGTACTTC	TRBJ2-5	TRBV11-2	TRBD1	14	-
CASSVLGLAGQETQYF	TGTGCCAGCAGCGTACTAGGACTAGCGGGGCAAGAGACCCAGTACTTC	TRBJ2-5	TRBV9	TRBD2	16	-
CASSSLLAGSEQYF	TGTGCCAGCAGTTCGTTACTAGCGGGGAGCGAGCAGTACTTC	TRBJ2-7	TRBV27	TRBD2	14	-
CASSEGGDRGGYTF	TGTGCCAGCAGTGAAGGGGGGGACAGGGGTGGCTACACCTTC	TRBJ1-2	TRBV6-1	TRBD1	14	-
CASSQDLNRVLLSGNTIYF	TGCGCCAGCAGCCAAGATCTTAACAGAGTTTTACTCTCTGGAAACACCATATATTTT	TRBJ1-3	TRBV4-3	-	19	-
CASSLEDTFGETQYF	TGCGCCAGCAGCTTGGAGGACACGTTCGGGGAGACCCAGTACTTC	TRBJ2-5	TRBV5-1	-	15	-
CSAKSGSSYEQYF	TGCAGCGCAAAGTCAGGAAGCTCCTACGAGCAGTACTTC	TRBJ2-7	TRBV29-1	-	13	-
CASSLDSTDTQYF	TGTGCCAGCAGCTTGGACAGCACAGATACGCAGTATTTT	TRBJ2-3	TRBV7-9	-	13	-
CASSYSAGTQPQHF	TGTGCCAGCAGTTACTCCGCCGGCACTCAGCCCCAGCATTTT	TRBJ1-5	TRBV6-5	-	14	-
CATLGGEKDLSYEQYF	TGCGCCACCCTAGGTGGGGAAAAGGACCTCTCCTACGAGCAGTACTTC	TRBJ2-7	TRBV10-1	-	16	-
CASSLDSAASGYTF	TGTGCCAGCAGCTTAGATTCGGCGGCGTCCGGCTACACCTTC	TRBJ1-2	TRBV7-3	-	14	few
CASSFKGNSPLHF	TGTGCCAGCAGTTTTAAGGGGAACTCACCCCTCCACTTT	TRBJ1-6	TRBV12-3/TRBV12-4	-	13	-
CATSIRGNTEAFF	TGTGCCACCAGCATTAGAGGCAACACTGAAGCTTTCTTT	TRBJ1-1	TRBV15	-	13	-
CASRLAGGYNEQFF	TGTGCCAGCAGGCTAGCGGGAGGGTACAATGAGCAGTTCTTC	TRBJ2-1	TRBV28	TRBD2	14	-
CASSLYRGKNTEAFF	TGTGCCAGCAGCCTTTATCGGGGGAAGAACACTGAAGCTTTCTTT	TRBJ1-1	TRBV7-8	-	15	-
CASSTDRNEKLFF	TGTGCCAGCAGCACGGACAGGAATGAAAAACTGTTTTTT	TRBJ1-4	TRBV7-6	TRBD1	13	once
CSASGGAGAFF	TGCAGTGCTAGTGGGGGGGCAGGAGCTTTCTTT	TRBJ1-1	TRBV20-1	-	11	-
CASRTGAPSGANVLTF	TGTGCCAGCAGAACAGGGGCTCCCTCTGGGGCCAACGTCCTGACTTTC	TRBJ2-6	TRBV27	TRBD1	16	-
CASSYSGGRAYHNEQFF	TGTGCCAGCAGTTACTCGGGCGGGAGGGCCTATCACAATGAGCAGTTCTTC	TRBJ2-1	TRBV6-2/TRBV6-3	TRBD2	17	-
CASSDVPQGGYTF	TGTGCCAGCAGCGACGTGCCCCAGGGGGGCTACACCTTC	TRBJ1-2	TRBV5-4	-	13	-
CASSQRGGTGTGPTDTQYF	TGTGCCAGCAGCCAGAGGGGGGGTACCGGGACAGGGCCCACAGATACGCAGTATTTT	TRBJ2-3	TRBV11-2	TRBD1	19	-
CASSLVTSGSNEQFF	TGTGCCAGCAGCTTGGTGACTAGCGGGAGTAATGAGCAGTTCTTC	TRBJ2-1	TRBV5-6	TRBD2	15	-
CASSLGRGETEAFF	TGCGCCAGCAGCTTAGGCAGGGGAGAGACTGAAGCTTTCTTT	TRBJ1-1	TRBV5-1	-	14	-
CASSFRLSDTQYF	TGTGCCAGCAGTTTCCGCCTTTCAGATACGCAGTATTTT	TRBJ2-3	TRBV27	-	13	-
CAFERAHRGDNEQFF	TGTGCCTTCGAAAGGGCTCACCGAGGAGATAATGAGCAGTTCTTC	TRBJ2-1	TRBV28	-	15	-
CASSVGRGTEAFF	TGTGCCAGCAGCGTAGGGAGGGGAACTGAAGCTTTCTTT	TRBJ1-1	TRBV9	-	13	once